This T cell receptor beta chain was sequenced in a study of T cell repertoires in cytomegalovirus infection. Overall study: Public TCR beta signatures were indicative of both CMV infection and a matching HLA type.

In TCRdb, the reads were re-called with MiXCR into one record per CDR3 protein. The table lists 450,000 to 650,000 distinct CDR3 sequences, about a quarter of them singletons. As for this clonotype: What it binds is not known.

Study results and caveats: The cumulative frequency of public TCR beta families distinguished individuals who carried CMV together with the relevant HLA. Ex vivo responses were dominated by HLA-C-restricted CMV-specific TCR beta clonotypes.

V was pared by 8 bases and J by 4 bases, with 8 bases of the junction left unmatched. The CDR3 contains 14 residues. Germline CDR1 is SEHNR and CDR2 is FQNEAQ (reference sequence). The sample taken for sequencing was PBMCs. This TCR was sampled from a human donor in good health (CMV status not recorded). Some clones in this sample may be carry-over from other donors' samples. J is TRBJ2-1 and V is TRBV7-9; 7 bases are a match to TRBD1. The CDR3 region is CASAGGLSYNEQFF. CDR3 coding DNA: TGTGCCAGCGCAGGGGGTCTCTCATACAATGAGCAGTTCTTC.